This T cell receptor (beta chain) derives from a study of cytomegalovirus exposure and HLA in healthy donors. For the study at large: Unique TCRs numbering some 80 million, obtained from HLA-typed donors, made up an early data release.

The CDR3 is 15 residues long. Trimming shortened V by 0 bases and J by 5 bases, and 11 bases separated the two germline ends. Germline CDR1 reads MGHRA; CDR2 reads YSYEKL. Study findings and constraints: High specificity and sensitivity for cytomegalovirus status were reported for the classifier. Later genetic work tied a missense DCLRE1C variant to beta-chain V and J trimming.

It was with 60 Vbeta and 13 Jbeta primers that the PCR ran. TCRdb's copy holds only in-frame clones and misses some; the assay was immunoSEQ multiplex PCR. The sample includes under 60,000 clones, about 72% of them seen just once. Notes on this clone: Antigen specificity is unknown.

The TCR sequence derives from a woman aged 40 to 49 in good health and CMV-seropositive. Sequences were obtained from PBMCs. The J gene is TRBJ1-5, the V gene TRBV4-1; D not certain. For the CDR3, the DNA is TGCGCCAGCAGCCAAGAGCAACATAAAGATCAGCCCCAGCATTTT. Its protein is CASSQEQHKDQPQHF.